This T cell receptor beta chain was recorded in a study of T cell responses to AZD1222 COVID-19 vaccine. Findings and limits, study-wide: Baseline seropositives among AZD1222 recipients totaled only six or seven. Unmutated variant regions are reportedly targeted by nearly half of spike-specific TCRs. Spike-spanning, vaccine-associated CD4 TCRs were dominant at 160-218 and 743-854.

Germline assignment: CDR1 GTSNPN and CDR2 SVGIG (reference sequence). Trimming removed 0 bases at V and 4 bases at J, with 10 bases between. This CDR3 region has 13 residues. On this clone: Its antigen is still unknown.

Measured with immunoSEQ multiplex PCR; TCRdb has only the in-frame clones, and not every one. Among approximately 75,000 clones listed, roughly 84% were seen once. The source of this sequence is an adult who received the AZD1222 COVID-19 vaccine. V is TRBV30 and J is TRBJ2-7, with D perhaps matching TRBD1 (7 bases). The sequencing used peripheral blood, collected 28 days after the second AZD1222 dose. CDR3 sequence: CAWSVQGTYEQYF. CDR3 coding DNA: TGTGCCTGGAGTGTACAGGGGACTTACGAGCAGTACTTC.